This T cell receptor beta chain is drawn from a study of shared clonotypes between healthy human individuals. Memory CD4+ cells were the fraction left after CD45RA+ naive selection. This clone was picked up a small number of times. Sequencing was performed with immunoSEQ multiplex PCR; in TCRdb, only in-frame clones are kept and a portion is missing. The top ten hold more than 1.5% of the sample, which has 550,000 to 700,000 clones, around 73% seen once. With 2 bases clipped from V and 4 bases from J, the junction kept 3 bases outside the gene matches. Germline-derived CDR1 and CDR2 are SGHVS and FQNEAQ. CDR3 size: 15 residues.

The V gene is TRBV7-8, the J gene TRBJ2-2, with 8 bases that match TRBD2. The TCR comes from a woman aged 30 to 39 in good health. Sequenced: memory CD4+ T cells sorted from blood. Subset meaning: CD45RA-negative fraction. CDR3 coding DNA: TGTGCCAGCAGCTTACTAGCGGGTAGCACCGGGGAGCTGTTTTTT. Its translation is CASSLLAGSTGELFF.